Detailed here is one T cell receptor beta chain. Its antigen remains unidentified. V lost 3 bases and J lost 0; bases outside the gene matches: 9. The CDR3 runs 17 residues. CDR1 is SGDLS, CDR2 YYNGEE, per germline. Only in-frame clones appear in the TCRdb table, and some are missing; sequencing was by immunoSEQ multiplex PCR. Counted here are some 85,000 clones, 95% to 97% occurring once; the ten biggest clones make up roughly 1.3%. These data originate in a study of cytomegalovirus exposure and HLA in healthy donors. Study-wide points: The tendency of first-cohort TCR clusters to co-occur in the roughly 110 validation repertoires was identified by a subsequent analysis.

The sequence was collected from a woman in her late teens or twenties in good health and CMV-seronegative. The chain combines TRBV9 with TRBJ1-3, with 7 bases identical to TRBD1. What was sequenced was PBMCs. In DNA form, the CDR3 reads TGTGCCAGCAGCGGAGAGGGGGCGACGATCTCTGGAAACACCATATATTTT. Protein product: CASSGEGATISGNTIYF.